This TCR beta chain stems from a study of T cells expressing NK-cell markers. On the study more broadly: Sorted CD3+CD56+NKG2C+, CD3+CD56+NKG2C- and CD3+CD56-NKG2C+ T-cell subsets were beta-chain profiled. HCMV seropositivity marked most of the eight sequenced donors; one was seronegative. Study-wide results and limits: In a handful of donors, dominant clonotypes made up about 25-65% of CD3+CD56-NKG2C+ cells. About 1.0-8% of CD8+ T cells in about six donors belonged to dominant NKG2C+ clonotypes.

The CDR3 loop spans 16 amino acids. From the 5' RACE reads, TCRdb lists one entry per CDR3 protein and no DNA. This sample's clone table lists 450,000 to 600,000 distinct CDR3 sequences. In the case of this clonotype: The target antigen is unknown.

The receptor's source is a man aged 18-30 years in good health. The material sequenced was blood T cells: a sorted CD56 or NKG2C T cell subset, CD4+ or CD8+ T cells, or bulk PBMC T cells (not recorded which). V and J are TRBV12-3 or TRBV12-4 and TRBJ2-3; with no DNA, the TCRdb D assignment of TRBD2 cannot be verified. The CDR3 is CASSLAGGRTSDTQYF.